This T cell receptor (beta chain) originates from a study of T-cell memory formation after mild COVID-19. Broader study findings: The study detected some responding clones in pre-infection memory, suggesting cross-reactive memory joined.

TCRdb analysed the 5' RACE reads with MiXCR anew, one entry per CDR3 protein. Seen here are fewer than 350,000 distinct CDR3 sequences, about 13% observed once, and the top ten hold about 21%. CDR1 and CDR2 (germline): SGHRS, YFSETQ. The ends were cut back, 4 bases at V and 5 bases at J, with 9 bases in the middle. The CDR3 extends over 12 amino acids. Many counts were recorded for this clonotype. The antigen is unknown. The sequence was collected from a man between 18 and 35 years old who had mild COVID-19 (a few samples of this study predate the infection). Cell type and time point are not known. The J gene is TRBJ1-2, the V gene TRBV5-1; D is undetermined. The source material was PBMCs or a T cell subset sorted from them (not recorded which). The CDR3 loop is CASSDGGYGYTF. In DNA form, the CDR3 reads TGCGCCAGCAGCGACGGAGGTTATGGCTACACCTTC.